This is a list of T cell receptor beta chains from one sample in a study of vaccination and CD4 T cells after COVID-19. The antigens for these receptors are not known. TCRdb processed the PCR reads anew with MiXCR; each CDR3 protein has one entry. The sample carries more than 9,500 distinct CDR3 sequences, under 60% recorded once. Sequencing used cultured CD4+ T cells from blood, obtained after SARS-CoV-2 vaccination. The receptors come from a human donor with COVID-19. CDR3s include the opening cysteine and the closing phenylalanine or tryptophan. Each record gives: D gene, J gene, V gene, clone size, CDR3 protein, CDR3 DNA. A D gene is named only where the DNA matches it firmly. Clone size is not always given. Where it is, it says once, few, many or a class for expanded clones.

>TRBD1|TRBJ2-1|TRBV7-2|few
CASSLGGTGFNEQFF
TGTGCCAGCAGCTTAGGTGGGACAGGGTTCAATGAGCAGTTCTTC
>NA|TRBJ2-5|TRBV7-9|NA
CASSLGGGSKETQYF
TGTGCCAGCAGCTTAGGGGGGGGCTCCAAAGAGACCCAGTACTTC
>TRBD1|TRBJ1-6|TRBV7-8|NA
CASSLDRPYNSPLHF
TGTGCCAGCAGCCTGGACAGGCCCTATAATTCACCCCTCCACTTT
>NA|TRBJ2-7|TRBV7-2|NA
CASSLQAAHYYEQYF
TGTGCCAGCAGCTTACAAGCGGCGCATTACTACGAGCAGTACTTC
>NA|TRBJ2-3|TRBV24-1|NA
CASTRGGDNTQYF
TGTGCCTCCACCAGGGGCGGGGATAATACGCAGTATTTT
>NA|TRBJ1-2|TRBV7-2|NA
CASSLVAGVTNYGYTF
TGTGCCAGCAGCTTAGTTGCAGGGGTGACTAACTATGGCTACACCTTC
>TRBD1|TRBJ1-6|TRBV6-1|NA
CASRQDRDNSPLHF
TGTGCCAGCAGACAGGACAGGGACAATTCACCCCTCCACTTT
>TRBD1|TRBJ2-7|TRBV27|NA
CASSHVGQGGNEQYF
TGTGCCAGCAGCCACGTTGGACAGGGAGGTAACGAGCAGTACTTC
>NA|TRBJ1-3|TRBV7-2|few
CASSSDPGNTIYF
TGTGCCAGCAGCTCAGACCCAGGGAACACCATATATTTT
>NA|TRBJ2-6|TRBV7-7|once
CASSLGTSGANVLTF
TGTGCTAGCAGCTTGGGAACCTCTGGGGCCAACGTCCTGACTTTC
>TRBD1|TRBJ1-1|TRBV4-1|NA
CASSQETTGRNTEAFF
TGCGCCAGCAGCCAAGAAACGACAGGGAGGAACACTGAAGCTTTCTTT
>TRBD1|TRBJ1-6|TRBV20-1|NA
CSTPRPDRGGNSPLHF
TGCAGTACACCCCGCCCGGACAGGGGAGGTAATTCACCCCTCCACTTT
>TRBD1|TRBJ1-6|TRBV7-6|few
CASSLATGENSPLHF
TGTGCCAGCAGCTTAGCGACAGGGGAAAATTCACCCCTCCACTTT
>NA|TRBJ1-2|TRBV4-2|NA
CASSQDSVGQDYGYTF
TGTGCCAGCAGCCAAGATTCTGTGGGCCAGGACTATGGCTACACCTTC
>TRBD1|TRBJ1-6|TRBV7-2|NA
CASSLGQGGSPLHF
TGTGCCAGCAGCTTAGGACAGGGAGGTTCACCCCTCCACTTT
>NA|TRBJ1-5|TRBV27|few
CASSNQGNNQPQHF
TGTGCCAGCAGTAACCAGGGGAACAATCAGCCCCAGCATTTT
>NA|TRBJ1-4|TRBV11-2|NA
CASSPLSLWEKLFF
TGTGCCAGCAGCCCCCTCTCATTGTGGGAAAAACTGTTTTTT
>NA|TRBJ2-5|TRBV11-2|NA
CASSLARRIQETQYF
TGTGCCAGCAGCTTGGCCAGACGGATTCAAGAGACCCAGTACTTC
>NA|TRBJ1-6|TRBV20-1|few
CSAKDAGNNSPLHF
TGCAGTGCCAAGGACGCGGGGAATAATTCACCCCTCCACTTT
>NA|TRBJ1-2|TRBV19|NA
CASSIDKYYGYTF
TGTGCCAGTAGTATCGACAAGTATTATGGCTACACCTTC
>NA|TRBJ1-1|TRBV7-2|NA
CASSPTGFMNTEAFF
TGTGCCAGCAGCCCCACGGGGTTCATGAACACTGAAGCTTTCTTT
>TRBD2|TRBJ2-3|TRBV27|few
CASSFMTSGGSTDTQYF
TGTGCCAGCAGTTTCATGACTAGCGGGGGGTCCACAGATACGCAGTATTTT
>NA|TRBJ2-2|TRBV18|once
CASSPLPNANTGELFF
TGTGCCAGCTCACCATTACCGAACGCGAACACCGGGGAGCTGTTTTTT
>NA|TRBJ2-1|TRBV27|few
CASSFQGGRPPGEQFF
TGTGCCAGCAGTTTCCAGGGGGGGCGTCCCCCCGGTGAGCAGTTCTTC
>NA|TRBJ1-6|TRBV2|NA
CASRNQNRAPSSYNSPLHF
TGTGCCAGCAGAAATCAAAACAGGGCCCCCAGCTCCTATAATTCACCCCTCCACTTT
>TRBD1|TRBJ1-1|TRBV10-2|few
CASSEQGADAFF
TGCGCCAGCAGTGAGCAGGGGGCGGACGCTTTCTTT
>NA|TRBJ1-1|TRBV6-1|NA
CASSPPGRGPTEAFF
TGTGCCAGCAGCCCCCCGGGACGGGGCCCCACTGAAGCTTTCTTT
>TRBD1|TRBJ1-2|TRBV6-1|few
CASSEFSGTGGYGYTF
TGTGCCAGCAGTGAATTTTCCGGGACAGGGGGCTATGGCTACACCTTC
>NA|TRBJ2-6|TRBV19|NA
CASSIDRQANVLTF
TGTGCCAGTAGTATAGATCGTCAGGCCAACGTCCTGACTTTC